The rows below give T cell receptor beta chains drawn from one sample of a study of OX40 agonist ivuxolimab in advanced cancers. The protocol was immunoSEQ multiplex PCR, while the TCRdb copy is restricted to in-frame clones and leaves out a portion. This table has approximately 70,000 clones, around 94% appearing once. Sequencing used CD4+ or CD8+ T cells sorted from blood, obtained in a trial of the OX40 agonist ivuxolimab. The receptors shown here come from an adult with an advanced solid tumor such as melanoma, head and neck, liver or kidney cancer. Each CDR3 is given with its conserved first and last residue. The order of the fields is clone size, V gene, J gene, D gene, CDR3 protein, CDR3 DNA. The D gene is left open where the match is weak. Clone size is stated in some rows and not others, as once, few, many or a class when expanded.

clone size: once
V gene: TRBV28
J gene: TRBJ2-1
D gene: TRBD2
CDR3 protein: CASSTLLREGPLIEQFF
CDR3 DNA: TGTGCCAGCAGTACTCTTTTGAGGGAGGGCCCATTAATTGAGCAGTTCTTC

clone size: NA
V gene: TRBV29-1
J gene: TRBJ1-3
D gene: NA
CDR3 protein: CSVWLATSGNTIYF
CDR3 DNA: TGCAGCGTTTGGCTAGCAACCTCTGGAAACACCATATATTTT

clone size: NA
V gene: TRBV27
J gene: TRBJ2-1
D gene: TRBD1
CDR3 protein: CASNVQGIRYNEQFF
CDR3 DNA: TGTGCCAGCAACGTACAGGGGATCCGCTACAATGAGCAGTTCTTC

clone size: NA
V gene: TRBV28
J gene: TRBJ2-3
D gene: NA
CDR3 protein: CASSLGDTQYF
CDR3 DNA: TGTGCCAGCAGTTTAGGTGATACGCAGTATTTT

clone size: NA
V gene: TRBV29-1
J gene: TRBJ1-4
D gene: TRBD1
CDR3 protein: CSAKTGMEEKLFF
CDR3 DNA: TGCAGCGCAAAGACAGGGATGGAAGAAAAACTGTTTTTT

clone size: NA
V gene: TRBV7-8
J gene: TRBJ1-5
D gene: NA
CDR3 protein: CASSRPASGGNQPQHF
CDR3 DNA: TGTGCCAGCAGCCGACCCGCGTCAGGTGGCAATCAGCCCCAGCATTTT

clone size: NA
V gene: TRBV28
J gene: TRBJ1-1
D gene: TRBD1
CDR3 protein: CASRFTSGTGQFLNTEAFF
CDR3 DNA: TGTGCCAGCAGATTCACCTCCGGGACAGGCCAATTCTTGAACACTGAAGCTTTCTTT

clone size: NA
V gene: TRBV27
J gene: TRBJ2-6
D gene: TRBD1
CDR3 protein: CASSLWVGQAFSGANVLTF
CDR3 DNA: TGTGCCAGCAGTTTATGGGTGGGACAGGCCTTCTCTGGGGCCAACGTCCTGACTTTC

clone size: NA
V gene: TRBV2
J gene: TRBJ2-5
D gene: NA
CDR3 protein: CASSDWAVQETQYF
CDR3 DNA: TGTGCCAGCAGTGATTGGGCGGTACAAGAGACCCAGTACTTC

clone size: NA
V gene: TRBV9
J gene: TRBJ1-2
D gene: NA
CDR3 protein: CASSAPMAGYTF
CDR3 DNA: TGTGCCAGCAGCGCTCCAATGGCTGGCTACACCTTC

clone size: NA
V gene: TRBV5-6
J gene: TRBJ2-5
D gene: NA
CDR3 protein: CASRYDREVGETQYF
CDR3 DNA: TGTGCCAGCAGGTACGACAGGGAGGTAGGAGAGACCCAGTACTTC

clone size: NA
V gene: TRBV11-2
J gene: TRBJ2-7
D gene: TRBD2
CDR3 protein: CASSLGRGVTSGPYEQYF
CDR3 DNA: TGTGCCAGCAGCTTAGGGCGGGGTGTGACTAGCGGCCCCTACGAGCAGTACTTC

clone size: once
V gene: TRBV9
J gene: TRBJ2-5
D gene: NA
CDR3 protein: CASSSRGETQYF
CDR3 DNA: TGTGCCAGCAGCTCAAGGGGGGAGACCCAGTACTTC

clone size: NA
V gene: TRBV7-9
J gene: TRBJ2-7
D gene: TRBD2
CDR3 protein: CASSPTGLAESYEQYF
CDR3 DNA: TGTGCCAGCAGCCCTACCGGACTAGCGGAGTCCTACGAGCAGTACTTC

clone size: NA
V gene: TRBV9
J gene: TRBJ2-3
D gene: TRBD2
CDR3 protein: CASSASGRATDTQYF
CDR3 DNA: TGTGCCAGCAGCGCTAGCGGGAGGGCGACAGATACGCAGTATTTT

clone size: NA
V gene: TRBV7-2
J gene: TRBJ2-1
D gene: TRBD1
CDR3 protein: CASSLALTGGEFF
CDR3 DNA: TGTGCCAGCAGCTTAGCGCTGACAGGGGGAGAGTTCTTC

clone size: NA
V gene: TRBV13
J gene: TRBJ2-1
D gene: NA
CDR3 protein: CASSSWDSYNEQFF
CDR3 DNA: TGTGCCAGCAGCTCTTGGGACTCCTACAATGAGCAGTTCTTC

clone size: NA
V gene: TRBV19
J gene: TRBJ1-1
D gene: NA
CDR3 protein: CASSIRSTEAFF
CDR3 DNA: TGTGCCAGTAGTATCCGATCCACTGAAGCTTTCTTT

clone size: NA
V gene: TRBV7-9
J gene: TRBJ1-2
D gene: NA
CDR3 protein: CASSFVSGYTF
CDR3 DNA: TGTGCCAGCAGCTTCGTGTCAGGCTACACCTTC

clone size: NA
V gene: TRBV6-5
J gene: TRBJ1-5
D gene: NA
CDR3 protein: CASSYGGAGQPQHF
CDR3 DNA: TGTGCCAGCAGTTATGGGGGGGCGGGTCAGCCCCAGCATTTT

clone size: NA
V gene: TRBV4-1
J gene: TRBJ2-7
D gene: NA
CDR3 protein: CASSHPGISYEQYF
CDR3 DNA: TGCGCCAGCAGCCACCCGGGTATCTCCTACGAGCAGTACTTC

clone size: NA
V gene: TRBV27
J gene: TRBJ1-4
D gene: NA
CDR3 protein: CASSSTTDPGEKLFF
CDR3 DNA: TGTGCCAGCAGTTCCACGACAGACCCGGGGGAAAAACTGTTTTTT

clone size: NA
V gene: TRBV5-4
J gene: TRBJ2-2
D gene: TRBD2
CDR3 protein: CASSPGGNTGELFF
CDR3 DNA: TGTGCCAGCAGCCCGGGGGGGAACACCGGGGAGCTGTTTTTT

clone size: NA
V gene: TRBV6-5
J gene: TRBJ2-7
D gene: NA
CDR3 protein: CASSYRGTYEQYF
CDR3 DNA: TGTGCCAGCAGTTACCGGGGTACCTACGAGCAGTACTTC

clone size: NA
V gene: TRBV6-1
J gene: TRBJ2-3
D gene: NA
CDR3 protein: CASHPGDTQYF
CDR3 DNA: TGTGCCAGCCACCCCGGAGATACGCAGTATTTT

clone size: NA
V gene: TRBV28
J gene: TRBJ1-1
D gene: NA
CDR3 protein: CASRDREAFF
CDR3 DNA: TGTGCCAGCAGAGACAGGGAAGCTTTCTTT

clone size: NA
V gene: TRBV7-2
J gene: TRBJ2-2
D gene: NA
CDR3 protein: CASSSFRQNTGELFF
CDR3 DNA: TGTGCCAGCAGTTCCTTCAGACAGAACACCGGGGAGCTGTTTTTT

clone size: NA
V gene: TRBV27
J gene: TRBJ2-2
D gene: NA
CDR3 protein: CASTLRTGELFF
CDR3 DNA: TGTGCCAGCACCTTGCGTACCGGGGAGCTGTTTTTT

clone size: NA
V gene: TRBV15
J gene: TRBJ1-1
D gene: NA
CDR3 protein: CATSRDGGRRWNTEAFF
CDR3 DNA: TGTGCCACCAGCAGAGATGGTGGAAGGCGTTGGAACACTGAAGCTTTCTTT

clone size: NA
V gene: TRBV4-2
J gene: TRBJ2-7
D gene: NA
CDR3 protein: CASSQDQTRPYEQYF
CDR3 DNA: TGTGCCAGCAGCCAAGATCAGACTAGACCCTACGAGCAGTACTTC

clone size: NA
V gene: TRBV4-1
J gene: TRBJ2-1
D gene: NA
CDR3 protein: CASSQGDRHSYNEQFF
CDR3 DNA: TGCGCCAGCAGCCAAGGCGACAGGCACTCCTACAATGAGCAGTTCTTC

clone size: few
V gene: TRBV4-3
J gene: TRBJ1-1
D gene: NA
CDR3 protein: CASSRGRGSTEAFF
CDR3 DNA: TGCGCCAGCAGCCGAGGAAGGGGGAGCACTGAAGCTTTCTTT

clone size: NA
V gene: TRBV2
J gene: TRBJ1-2
D gene: TRBD1
CDR3 protein: CASSAGQGDYGYTF
CDR3 DNA: TGTGCCAGCAGCGCTGGACAGGGAGACTATGGCTACACCTTC

clone size: NA
V gene: TRBV19
J gene: TRBJ1-5
D gene: TRBD1
CDR3 protein: CASSGGPGGYQPQHF
CDR3 DNA: TGTGCCAGTAGTGGGGGGCCAGGGGGCTATCAGCCCCAGCATTTT

clone size: NA
V gene: TRBV9
J gene: TRBJ2-5
D gene: TRBD1
CDR3 protein: CASSVVGTGKETQYF
CDR3 DNA: TGTGCCAGCAGCGTAGTTGGGACAGGCAAAGAGACCCAGTACTTC

clone size: NA
V gene: TRBV7-9
J gene: TRBJ2-3
D gene: TRBD2
CDR3 protein: CASSLLGGGATDTQYF
CDR3 DNA: TGTGCCAGCAGCTTATTGGGCGGGGGGGCTACAGATACGCAGTATTTT

clone size: NA
V gene: TRBV7-9
J gene: TRBJ1-1
D gene: NA
CDR3 protein: CASSPSPGTDNTEAFF
CDR3 DNA: TGTGCCAGCAGCCCGTCCCCCGGGACCGACAACACTGAAGCTTTCTTT

clone size: NA
V gene: TRBV7-9
J gene: TRBJ2-7
D gene: NA
CDR3 protein: CASSPGTFDEQYF
CDR3 DNA: TGTGCCAGCAGCCCCGGGACATTTGACGAGCAGTACTTC

clone size: NA
V gene: TRBV27
J gene: TRBJ1-2
D gene: TRBD1
CDR3 protein: CASSLGTGISYGYTF
CDR3 DNA: TGTGCCAGCAGTTTAGGGACAGGCATTTCCTATGGCTACACCTTC

clone size: NA
V gene: TRBV4-3
J gene: TRBJ1-6
D gene: TRBD1
CDR3 protein: CASSPTVVDRADSYNSPLHF
CDR3 DNA: TGCGCCAGCAGCCCCACGGTCGTGGACAGGGCCGACTCCTATAATTCACCCCTCCACTTT

clone size: NA
V gene: TRBV10-3
J gene: TRBJ1-1
D gene: TRBD1
CDR3 protein: CAIKEDRGNTEAFF
CDR3 DNA: TGTGCCATAAAGGAGGACAGGGGTAACACTGAAGCTTTCTTT

clone size: NA
V gene: TRBV7-9
J gene: TRBJ1-4
D gene: NA
CDR3 protein: CASSPRGDINEKLFF
CDR3 DNA: TGTGCCAGCAGCCCTCGGGGGGACATTAATGAAAAACTGTTTTTT

clone size: NA
V gene: TRBV9
J gene: TRBJ2-1
D gene: TRBD1
CDR3 protein: CASSPRQGPGNEQFF
CDR3 DNA: TGTGCCAGCAGCCCCCGACAGGGGCCTGGCAATGAGCAGTTCTTC

clone size: NA
V gene: TRBV29-1
J gene: TRBJ1-1
D gene: NA
CDR3 protein: CSAPSSAHLEAFF
CDR3 DNA: TGCAGCGCTCCGTCGTCAGCGCACCTTGAAGCTTTCTTT

clone size: NA
V gene: TRBV7-9
J gene: TRBJ1-1
D gene: TRBD1
CDR3 protein: CASSLWTGITEAFF
CDR3 DNA: TGTGCCAGCAGCCTTTGGACAGGGATCACTGAAGCTTTCTTT

clone size: once
V gene: TRBV4-1
J gene: TRBJ1-2
D gene: TRBD1
CDR3 protein: CASSQFNRGAVYGYTF
CDR3 DNA: TGCGCCAGCAGCCAATTTAACAGGGGAGCGGTCTATGGCTACACCTTC

clone size: NA
V gene: TRBV9
J gene: TRBJ2-5
D gene: NA
CDR3 protein: CASSFGQSQETQYF
CDR3 DNA: TGTGCCAGCAGCTTTGGACAGAGTCAAGAGACCCAGTACTTC

clone size: NA
V gene: TRBV27
J gene: TRBJ1-2
D gene: NA
CDR3 protein: CASTPGRGGGYTF
CDR3 DNA: TGTGCCAGCACCCCAGGAAGGGGAGGTGGCTACACCTTC

clone size: NA
V gene: TRBV4-3
J gene: TRBJ2-7
D gene: NA
CDR3 protein: CASSQGGPYEQYF
CDR3 DNA: TGCGCCAGCAGCCAAGGTGGGCCCTACGAGCAGTACTTC

clone size: NA
V gene: TRBV6-5
J gene: TRBJ1-1
D gene: NA
CDR3 protein: CASSAGAWAEAFF
CDR3 DNA: TGTGCCAGCAGCGCAGGGGCCTGGGCTGAAGCTTTCTTT